A selection of T cell receptor beta chains follows, all from one sample in a study of cytomegalovirus exposure and HLA in healthy donors. The repertoire was sequenced with immunoSEQ multiplex PCR; TCRdb's copy has only in-frame clones and lacks some. Among approximately 150,000 clones, about 75% were seen once, and the ten largest hold less than 3%. Sequencing was done on a sample of PBMCs. The receptors were sampled from a female donor in good health and CMV-seronegative. Each CDR3 is given with its conserved first and last residue.

V gene	CDR3 protein
TRBV25-1	CASRSKRGTHTEAFF
TRBV6-5	CASTRGAYTGELFF
TRBV7-2	CASSPMSGSEQYF
TRBV15	CATSREGNTGELFF
TRBV6-6	CASSYTDRGPEAFF
TRBV7-8	CASSRGFSYEQYF
TRBV28	CASSLTTSNTEAFF
TRBV5-1	CASSLVPGQVEKLFF
TRBV7-9	CASSLNRAGIDYGYTF
TRBV6-4	CASSDRAGSEQFF
TRBV6-1	CASRKGGANTGELFF
TRBV7-3	CASSPDGRAYTEAFF
TRBV2	CASRGTGAEQYF
TRBV6-1	CASSEKGGVPTDTQYF
TRBV7-2	CASSGQQGNEKLFF
TRBV27	CASSSDRTGNQPQHF
TRBV6-5	CASSPGLEDEQFF
TRBV7-8	CASSNTGGKTEAFF
TRBV6-1	CASSLQGAGNQPQHF
TRBV27	CASSLTPARGEKLFF
TRBV29-1	CSVGTTGRNTIYF
TRBV21-1	CASSNSEAFF
TRBV28	CASSINRGSLYEQYF
TRBV15	CATSREGTFSGNTIYF
TRBV19	CASSIPGTSGSGNEQFF
TRBV25-1	CASSEEGRSTDTQYF
TRBV6-5	CASSYDGDSRPYEQYF
TRBV7-2	CASSPDPNSPLHF
TRBV27	CASSQTPGGYGYTF
TRBV30	CASSGDRGNQPQHF
TRBV4-2	CASSLHGQGNYGYTF
TRBV4-1	CASSQGSGYTF
TRBV5-1	CASSGSGGPGTQYF
TRBV9	CASSVDEANQPQHF
TRBV2	CASSEDRGRSYEQYF
TRBV2	CASSVHSNTEAFF
TRBV30	CAWSWTGQQNTEAFF
TRBV28	CASGGPGDRNSYGYTF
TRBV30	CAWSPTSGPPYEQYF
TRBV14	CASSQTDLPDTQYF
TRBV7-2	CASSTSGGYQETQYF
TRBV19	CAIQTGRRQPQHF
TRBV6-1	CASSGGGATYEQYF
TRBV4-1	CASSQEGARSQPQHF
TRBV10-3	CAIRSTSPDTQYF
TRBV2	CASSAQAGAYEQYF